This entry concerns a single T cell receptor beta chain. Researchers ran the PCR with 60 Vbeta and 13 Jbeta primers. Measured with immunoSEQ multiplex PCR; TCRdb has only the in-frame clones, and not every one. Altogether roughly 180,000 clones are present, roughly three quarters being singletons, with the ten largest covering about 2.5%. This entry belongs to a study of cytomegalovirus exposure and HLA in healthy donors. CDR1 MNHNS and CDR2 SASEGT come from the germline V gene. CDR3 length: 14 amino acids. V was clipped by 5 bases and J by 0 bases, with 8 bases between them. The chain employs TRBV6-1 and TRBJ1-5; D remains ambiguous. Material for sequencing was PBMCs. This clonotype was obtained from a woman aged 25-40 years in good health and CMV-seropositive. The CDR3 loop reads CASSNTISNQPQHF. The DNA for the CDR3 is TGTGCCAGCAGTAACACCATTAGCAATCAGCCCCAGCATTTT.